The source of this TCR beta chain is a study of T cell repertoires in cytomegalovirus infection (dated by TCRdb to between 2019 and 2020). In terms of the full investigation: Donor HLA type was relevant to the analysis, because carriage of CMV infection together with the matching HLA type was indicated by public TCR beta signatures.

The reads were generated on an Illumina HiSeq 1500. TCRdb handled the public reads itself, with Q25 trimming in fastp and clone calling in MiXCR, and kept productive beta chains. Rows are unified per CDR3 protein, each entry keeping the most common DNA and genes. This sample is represented by around 100,000 distinct CDR3 sequences; approximately 15% of them were singletons. The biggest ten clones account for 8% to 9.5% of the sample. For this clonotype: Its antigen is unknown. Within one base of it there is no much larger clone, and no base qualities were kept.

Its CDR3 holds 16 amino acids, cysteine through phenylalanine. Just the 48-base CDR3 DNA is kept, in frame starting at base 1. Trimming leaves V shorter by 3 bases and J shorter by 2 bases, with the junction holding 8 bases beyond the gene matches. The germline V gene specifies SGHTA as CDR1 and FQGNSA as CDR2. What the research found in general, with its limitations: The ex vivo response was dominated by HLA-C-restricted CMV-specific TCR beta clonotypes, which also provided the single most frequent clonotype in two of eight donors. In both this cohort and an independent cohort of a few hundred donors, the cumulative frequency of public TCR beta family members distinguished carriers of CMV infection plus the relevant HLA type.

This sequence originates from a human donor in good health (CMV status not recorded). Some clones in this sample may be carry-over from other donors' samples. Sequencing was done on a sample of PBMCs. The sequence is built from TRBV7-2 and TRBJ2-3; a stretch of 7 junction bases matches TRBD2. The bases read TGTGCCAGCAGCTTTTGGGCGGGGGAATACACAGATACGCAGTATTTT. This encodes CASSFWAGEYTDTQYF. With all but the CDR3 taken from the reference TRBV7-2 and TRBJ2-3 genes, the full variable domain is: GAGVSQSPSNKVTEKGKDVELRCDPISGHTALYWYRQSLGQGLEFLIYFQGNSAPDKSGLPSDRFSAERTGGSVSTLTIQRTQQEDSAVYLCASSFWAGEYTDTQYFGPGTRLTVL.